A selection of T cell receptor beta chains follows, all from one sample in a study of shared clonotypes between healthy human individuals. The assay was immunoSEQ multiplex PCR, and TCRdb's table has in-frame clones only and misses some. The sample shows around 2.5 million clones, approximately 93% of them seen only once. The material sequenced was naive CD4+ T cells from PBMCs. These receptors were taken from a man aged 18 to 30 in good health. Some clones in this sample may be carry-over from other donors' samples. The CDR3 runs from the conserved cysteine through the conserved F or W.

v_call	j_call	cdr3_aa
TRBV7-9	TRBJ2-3	CASSSRSGGGTVDTQYF
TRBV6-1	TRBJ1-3	CASRRLGFSGNTIYF
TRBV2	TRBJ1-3	CASSEASGNTIYF
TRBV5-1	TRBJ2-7	CASSFIPGTSYEQYF
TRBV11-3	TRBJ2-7	CASSSQGGDYEQYF
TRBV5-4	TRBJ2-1	CASSLTSGNNEQFF
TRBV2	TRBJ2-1	CASSDASGRFDEQFF
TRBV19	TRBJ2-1	CASSRRGKGSYNEQFF
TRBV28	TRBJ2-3	CASSLSYREGDTQYF
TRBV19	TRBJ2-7	CASSTHGTGSYEQYF
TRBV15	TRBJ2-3	CATTGTDTQYF
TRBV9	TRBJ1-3	CASSPRGTVSGNTIYF
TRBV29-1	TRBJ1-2	CSVGTGRNYGYTF
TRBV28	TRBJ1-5	CASRRDEPSPQPQHF
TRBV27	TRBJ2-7	CASSLGRGGRTSGEQYF
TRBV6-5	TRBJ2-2	CASRLAGGNTGELFF
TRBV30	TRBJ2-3	CAWRDLGGTDTQYF
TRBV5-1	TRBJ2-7	CASSLNGDGEQYF
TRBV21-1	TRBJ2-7	CASSKANVGEQYF
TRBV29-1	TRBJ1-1	CSVDGAVNTEAFF
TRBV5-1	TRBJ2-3	CASSPELWTDTQYF
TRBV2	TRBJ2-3	CASKRSDTQYF
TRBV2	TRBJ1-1	CASRYRQGRNTEAFF
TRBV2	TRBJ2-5	CASSVMRAQETQYF
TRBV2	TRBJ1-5	CASSPLGNQPQHF
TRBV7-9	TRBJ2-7	CASSTKGGRYEQYF
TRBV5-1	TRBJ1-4	CASSLGQGDEKLFF
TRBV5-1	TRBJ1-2	CASSAGVNYGYTF
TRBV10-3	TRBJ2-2	CAISRREKVGELFF
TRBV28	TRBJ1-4	CASSPDRDRGREKLFF
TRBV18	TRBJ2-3	CASSQDQVLDTQYF
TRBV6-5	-	CASTLGQAYEQYF
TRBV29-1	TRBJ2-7	CSGGGSYEQYF
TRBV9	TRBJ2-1	CASSAGTLSYNEQFF
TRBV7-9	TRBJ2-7	CASSSSDRSSYEQYF
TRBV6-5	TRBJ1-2	CASSYSGAANYGYTF
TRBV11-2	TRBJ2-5	CASSLVGTEETQYF
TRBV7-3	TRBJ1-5	CASSEVWGQPQHF
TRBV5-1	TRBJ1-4	CASTDGVMNELFF
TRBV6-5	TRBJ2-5	CASSYGETQYF
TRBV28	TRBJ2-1	CASLRGQALGLAGIHEQFF
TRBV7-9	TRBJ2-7	CASTHRDSPYEQYF
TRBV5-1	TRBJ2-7	CASSLGEYEQYF
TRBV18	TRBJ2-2	CASSPTRSGELFF
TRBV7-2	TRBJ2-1	CASSLRPSGVNEQFF
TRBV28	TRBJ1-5	CASSRKFLNQPQHF
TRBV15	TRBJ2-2	CATSRGQREVTGELFF
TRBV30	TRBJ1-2	CAWRGQGNYGYTF
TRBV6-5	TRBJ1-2	CASSYLGQGYGYTF
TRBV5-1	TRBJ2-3	CASSLGPDYTDTQYF
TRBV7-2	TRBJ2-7	CASSLQAFRREGSYEQYF
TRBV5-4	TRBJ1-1	CASSLLNGGLGAFF
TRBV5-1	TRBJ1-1	CASTWGNTEAFF
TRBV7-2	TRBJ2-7	CASSIAGGPYEQYF
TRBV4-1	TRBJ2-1	CASSQVALPRKIYNEQFF
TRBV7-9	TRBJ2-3	CASSSLGDRVTDTQYF
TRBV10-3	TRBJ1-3	CAITPDRSSRYTIYF
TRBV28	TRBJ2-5	CASSLGKPQYF
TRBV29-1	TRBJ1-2	CSVHTTGGGYTF